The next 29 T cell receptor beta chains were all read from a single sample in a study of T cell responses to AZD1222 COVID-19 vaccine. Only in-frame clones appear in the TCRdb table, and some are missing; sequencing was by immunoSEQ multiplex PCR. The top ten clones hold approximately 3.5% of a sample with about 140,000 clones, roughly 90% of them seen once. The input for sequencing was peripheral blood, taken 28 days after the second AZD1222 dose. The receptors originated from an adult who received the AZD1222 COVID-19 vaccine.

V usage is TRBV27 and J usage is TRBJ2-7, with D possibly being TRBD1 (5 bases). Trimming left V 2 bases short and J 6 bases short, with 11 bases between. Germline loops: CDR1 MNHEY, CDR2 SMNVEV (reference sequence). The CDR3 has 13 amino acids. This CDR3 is CASSLGPRGEQYF. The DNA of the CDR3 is TGTGCCAGCAGTTTAGGACCAAGGGGCGAGCAGTACTTC.

The CDR3 region has the DNA TGTGCCAGCAGTCAGGGGGGGGCCTATGGCTACACCTTC. Its translation: CASSQGGAYGYTF. The chain couples TRBV27 to TRBJ1-2; 7 nucleotides match TRBD1. The CDR3 sequence is 13 residues long. V was pared by 5 bases and J by 4 bases, with 4 bases of the junction left unmatched. CDR1 MNHEY and CDR2 SMNVEV come from the germline V gene (reference sequence).

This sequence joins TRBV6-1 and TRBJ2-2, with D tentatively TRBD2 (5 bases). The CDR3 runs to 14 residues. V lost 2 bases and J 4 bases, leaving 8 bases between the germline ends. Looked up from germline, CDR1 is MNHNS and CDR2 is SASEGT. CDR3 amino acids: CASSEPGSTGELFF. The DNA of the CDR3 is TGTGCCAGCAGTGAACCGGGAAGCACCGGGGAGCTGTTTTTT.

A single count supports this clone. The CDR3 DNA reads TGTGCCACCAGCAGAAGGGCAGACACGAACACCGGGGAGCTGTTTTTT. Translating gives CATSRRADTNTGELFF. V is TRBV15 and J is TRBJ2-2, with D uncertain. The germline CDR1 and CDR2 sequences are LNHNV and YYDKDF (reference sequence). The germline V and J ends were trimmed by 2 bases and 0 bases, with 10 bases remaining between them. The CDR3 is 16 residues long.

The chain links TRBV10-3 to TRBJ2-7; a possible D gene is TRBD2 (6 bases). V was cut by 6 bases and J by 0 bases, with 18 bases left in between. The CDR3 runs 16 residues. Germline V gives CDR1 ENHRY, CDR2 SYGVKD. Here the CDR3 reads CAIRGGGEESSYEQYF. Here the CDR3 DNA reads TGTGCCATCAGGGGAGGAGGCGAAGAAAGCTCCTACGAGCAGTACTTC.

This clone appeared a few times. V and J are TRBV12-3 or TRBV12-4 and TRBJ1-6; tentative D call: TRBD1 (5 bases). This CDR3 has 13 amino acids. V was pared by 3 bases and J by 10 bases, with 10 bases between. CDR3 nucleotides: TGTGCCAGCAGTTTCATGGGGGAATCACCCCTCCACTTT. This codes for CASSFMGESPLHF.

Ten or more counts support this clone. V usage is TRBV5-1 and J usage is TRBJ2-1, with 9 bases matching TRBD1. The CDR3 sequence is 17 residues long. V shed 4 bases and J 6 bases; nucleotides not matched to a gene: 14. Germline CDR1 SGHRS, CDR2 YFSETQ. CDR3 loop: CASSHPGTGKRGNEQFF. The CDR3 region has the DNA TGCGCCAGCAGCCACCCCGGGACAGGGAAAAGGGGCAATGAGCAGTTCTTC.

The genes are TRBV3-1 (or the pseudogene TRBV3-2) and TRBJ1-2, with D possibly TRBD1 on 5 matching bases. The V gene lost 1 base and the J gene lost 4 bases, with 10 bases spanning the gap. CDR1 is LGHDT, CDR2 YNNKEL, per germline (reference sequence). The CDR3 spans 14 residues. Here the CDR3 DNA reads TGTGCCAGCAGCCAAGCGGGCGGGGGCTATGGCTACACCTTC. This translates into CASSQAGGGYGYTF.

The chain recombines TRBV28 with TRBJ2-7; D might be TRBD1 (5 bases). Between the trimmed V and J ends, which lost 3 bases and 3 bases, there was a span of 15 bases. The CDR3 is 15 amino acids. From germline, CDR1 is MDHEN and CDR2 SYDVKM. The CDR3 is CASSLGQGMGYEQYF. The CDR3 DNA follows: TGTGCCAGCAGTTTGGGCCAGGGAATGGGCTACGAGCAGTACTTC.

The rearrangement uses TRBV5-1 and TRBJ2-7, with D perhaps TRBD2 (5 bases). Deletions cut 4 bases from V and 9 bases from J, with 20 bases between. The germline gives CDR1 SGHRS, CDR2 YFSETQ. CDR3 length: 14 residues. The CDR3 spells CASSVRETTVGQYF. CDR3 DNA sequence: TGCGCCAGCAGCGTGAGGGAGACGACGGTGGGGCAGTACTTC.

CDR3 coding DNA: TGCAGCGTTGCGCCGGAACGTCGGAATGGCTACACCTTC. Its protein is CSVAPERRNGYTF. V is TRBV29-1 and J is TRBJ1-2; no definite D call. Germline assignment: CDR1 SQVTM and CDR2 ANQGSEA. This CDR3 spans 13 amino acids. Trimming stripped 4 bases from V and 6 bases from J, with 15 bases between.

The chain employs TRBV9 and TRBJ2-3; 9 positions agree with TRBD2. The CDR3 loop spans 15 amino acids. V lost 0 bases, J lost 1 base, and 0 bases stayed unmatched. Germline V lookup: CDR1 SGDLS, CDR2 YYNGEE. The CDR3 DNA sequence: TGTGCCAGCAGCGTAGTAGCGGGGGGCACAGATACGCAGTATTTT. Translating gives CASSVVAGGTDTQYF.

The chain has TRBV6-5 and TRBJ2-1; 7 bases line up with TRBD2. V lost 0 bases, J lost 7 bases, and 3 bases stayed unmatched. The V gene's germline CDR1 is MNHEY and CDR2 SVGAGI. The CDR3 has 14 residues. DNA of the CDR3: TGTGCCAGCAGTTACTCAAAGCGGGGAAATGAGCAGTTCTTC. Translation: CASSYSKRGNEQFF.

In DNA, the CDR3 is TGTGCCAGCAGTGAAGCGGCGGAGGGTTGGAACTATGGCTACACCTTC. Translated, it gives CASSEAAEGWNYGYTF. V is TRBV6-1 and J is TRBJ1-2; D not certain. Trimming took off 0 bases at V and 2 bases at J, with 13 bases between the two ends. Germline CDR1 reads MNHNS; CDR2 reads SASEGT. This CDR3 has 16 amino acids.

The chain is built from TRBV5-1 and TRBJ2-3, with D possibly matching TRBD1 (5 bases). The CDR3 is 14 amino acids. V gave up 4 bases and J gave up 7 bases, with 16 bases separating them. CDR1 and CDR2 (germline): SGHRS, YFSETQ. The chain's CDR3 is CASSIDSQANTQYF. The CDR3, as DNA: TGCGCCAGCAGCATCGACAGTCAGGCGAATACGCAGTATTTT.

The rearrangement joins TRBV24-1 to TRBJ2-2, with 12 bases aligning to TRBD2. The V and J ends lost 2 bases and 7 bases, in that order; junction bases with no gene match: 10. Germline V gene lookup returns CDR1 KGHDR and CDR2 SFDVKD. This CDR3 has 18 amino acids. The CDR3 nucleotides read TGTGCCACCAGTGATTCGCTTCTAGCGGGAGGGTTCAACGGGGAGCTGTTTTTT. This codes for CATSDSLLAGGFNGELFF.

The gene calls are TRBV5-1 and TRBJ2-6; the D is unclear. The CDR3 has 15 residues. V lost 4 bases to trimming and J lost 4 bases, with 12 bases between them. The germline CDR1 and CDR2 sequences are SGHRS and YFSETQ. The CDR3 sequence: CASSPLDPGANVLTF. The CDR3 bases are TGCGCCAGCAGCCCATTGGACCCCGGGGCCAACGTCCTGACTTTC.

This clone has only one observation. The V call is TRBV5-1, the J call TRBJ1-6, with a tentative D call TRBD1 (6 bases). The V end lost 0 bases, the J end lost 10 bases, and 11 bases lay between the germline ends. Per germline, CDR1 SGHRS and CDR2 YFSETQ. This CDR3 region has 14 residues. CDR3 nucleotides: TGCGCCAGCAGCTTGGGTGTGGGACACTCACCCCTCCACTTT. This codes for CASSLGVGHSPLHF.

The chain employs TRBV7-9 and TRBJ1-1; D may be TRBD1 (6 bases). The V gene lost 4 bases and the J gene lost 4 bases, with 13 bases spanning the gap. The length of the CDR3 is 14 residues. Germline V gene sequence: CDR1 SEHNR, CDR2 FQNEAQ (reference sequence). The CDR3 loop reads CASSYRVSSTEAFF. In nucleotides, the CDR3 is TGTGCCAGCAGCTACAGGGTATCGTCCACTGAAGCTTTCTTT.

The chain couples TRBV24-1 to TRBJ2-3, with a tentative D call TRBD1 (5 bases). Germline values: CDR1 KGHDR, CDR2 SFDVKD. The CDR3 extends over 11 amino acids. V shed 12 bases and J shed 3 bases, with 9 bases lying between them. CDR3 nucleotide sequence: TGTGCCGCCCAGGGAACAGATACGCAGTATTTT. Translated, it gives CAAQGTDTQYF.

DNA for the CDR3: TGTGCCAGTCGCGGCCAGGAGGATGAAAAACTGTTTTTT. It codes for CASRGQEDEKLFF. The chain carries TRBV19 and TRBJ1-4; D not certain. Germline lookup yields CDR1 LNHDA and CDR2 SQIVND (reference sequence). Trimming removed 8 bases from V and 6 bases from J, with 13 bases in between. The CDR3 runs 13 residues.

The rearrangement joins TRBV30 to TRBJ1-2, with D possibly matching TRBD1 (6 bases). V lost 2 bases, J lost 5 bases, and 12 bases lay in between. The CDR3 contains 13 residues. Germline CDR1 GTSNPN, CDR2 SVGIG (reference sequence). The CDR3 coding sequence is TGTGCCTGGAGTCCCACAGGGAGTTATGGCTACACCTTC. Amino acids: CAWSPTGSYGYTF. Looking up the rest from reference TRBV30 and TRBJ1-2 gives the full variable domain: SQTIHQWPATLVQPVGSPLSLECTVEGTSNPNLYWYRQAAGRGLQLLFYSVGIGQISSEVPQNLSASRPQDRQFILSSKKLLLSDSGFYLCAWSPTGSYGYTFGSGTRLTVV.

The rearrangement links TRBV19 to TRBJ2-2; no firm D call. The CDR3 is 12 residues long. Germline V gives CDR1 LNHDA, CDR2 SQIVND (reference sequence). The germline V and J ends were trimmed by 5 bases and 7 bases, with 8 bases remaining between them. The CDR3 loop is CASSPRVGELFF. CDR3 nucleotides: TGTGCCAGTAGTCCCCGGGTCGGGGAGCTGTTTTTT.

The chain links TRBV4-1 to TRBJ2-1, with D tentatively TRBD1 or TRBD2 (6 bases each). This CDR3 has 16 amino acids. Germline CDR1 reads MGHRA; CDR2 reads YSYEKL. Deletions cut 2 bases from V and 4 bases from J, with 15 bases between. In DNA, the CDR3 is TGCGCCAGCAGCCAAACGCAAGGGGGGCTATACAATGAGCAGTTCTTC. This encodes CASSQTQGGLYNEQFF.

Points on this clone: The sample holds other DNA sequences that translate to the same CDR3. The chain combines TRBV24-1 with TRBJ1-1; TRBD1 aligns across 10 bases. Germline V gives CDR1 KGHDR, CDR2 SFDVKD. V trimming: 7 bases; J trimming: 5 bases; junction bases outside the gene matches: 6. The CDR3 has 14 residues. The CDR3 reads CATRGDRGSTEAFF. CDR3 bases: TGTGCCACCAGAGGGGACAGGGGTTCAACTGAAGCTTTCTTT.

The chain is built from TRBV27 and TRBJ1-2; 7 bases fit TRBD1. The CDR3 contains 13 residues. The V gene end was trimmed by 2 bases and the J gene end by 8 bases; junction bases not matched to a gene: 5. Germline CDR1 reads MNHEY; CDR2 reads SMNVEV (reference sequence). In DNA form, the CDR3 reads TGTGCCAGCAGTTTAAGGGGGCCATCGGGCTACACCTTC. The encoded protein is CASSLRGPSGYTF.

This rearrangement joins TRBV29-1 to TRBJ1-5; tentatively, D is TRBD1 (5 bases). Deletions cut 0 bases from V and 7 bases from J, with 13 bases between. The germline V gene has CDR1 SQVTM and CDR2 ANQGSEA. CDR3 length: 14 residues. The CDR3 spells CSVEDAGVGQPQHF. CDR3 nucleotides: TGCAGCGTTGAAGATGCGGGGGTTGGACAGCCCCAGCATTTT.

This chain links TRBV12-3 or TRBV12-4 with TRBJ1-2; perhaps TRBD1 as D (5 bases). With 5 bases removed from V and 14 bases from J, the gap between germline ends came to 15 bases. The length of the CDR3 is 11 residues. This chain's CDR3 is CASSQGDYLTF. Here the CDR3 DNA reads TGTGCCAGCAGTCAAGGGGACTACCTTACCTTC.

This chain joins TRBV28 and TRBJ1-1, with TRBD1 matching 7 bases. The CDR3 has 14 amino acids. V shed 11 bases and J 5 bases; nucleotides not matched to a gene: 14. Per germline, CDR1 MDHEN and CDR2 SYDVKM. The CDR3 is CARLLGGADTEAFF. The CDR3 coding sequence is TGTGCCCGCTTGCTAGGGGGCGCGGATACTGAAGCTTTCTTT.